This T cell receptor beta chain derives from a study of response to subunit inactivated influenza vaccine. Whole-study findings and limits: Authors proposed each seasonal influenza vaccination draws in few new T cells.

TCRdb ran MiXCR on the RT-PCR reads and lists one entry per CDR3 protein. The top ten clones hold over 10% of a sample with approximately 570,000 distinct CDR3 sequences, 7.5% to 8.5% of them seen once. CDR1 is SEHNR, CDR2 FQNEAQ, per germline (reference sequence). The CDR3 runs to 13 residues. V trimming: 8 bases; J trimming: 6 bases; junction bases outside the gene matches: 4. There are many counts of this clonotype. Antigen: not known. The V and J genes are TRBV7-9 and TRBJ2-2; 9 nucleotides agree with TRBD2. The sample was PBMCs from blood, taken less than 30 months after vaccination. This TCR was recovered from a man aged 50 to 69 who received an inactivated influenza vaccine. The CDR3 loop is CASRLAAPGELFF. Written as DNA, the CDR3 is TGTGCCAGCCGACTAGCGGCCCCCGGGGAGCTGTTTTTT. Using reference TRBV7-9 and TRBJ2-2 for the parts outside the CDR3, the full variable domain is DTGVSQNPRHKITKRGQNVTFRCDPISEHNRLYWYRQTLGQGPEFLTYFQNEAQLEKSRLLSDRFSAERPKGSFSTLEIQRTEQGDSAMYLCASRLAAPGELFFGEGSRLTVL.